This T cell receptor (beta chain) was sequenced during a study of post-analysis software for immune sequencing data. With respect to this clonotype: Its specificity is unknown.

Germline CDR1 is MNHNY and CDR2 is SVGAGI (reference sequence). The CDR3 sequence is 14 residues long. Trimming shortened V by 7 bases and J by 4 bases, and 15 bases separated the two germline ends. Included in the TCR beta cDNA libraries were unique molecular identifiers. TCRdb re-called the PCR reads with MiXCR, one entry per CDR3 protein. The sample comprises some 800,000 distinct CDR3 sequences, around 46% of which are singletons, and roughly 5.2% rests with the top ten. Whole-study results and caveats: Four or five TRBV segments were significantly more frequent in patients than in controls. TRBV5-6, TRBV5-1 and TRBV20-1 were among these segments. Analysis by F measure revealed that same-batch samples clustered strongly together.

The chain links TRBV6-6 to TRBJ2-3, with D tentatively TRBD1 (5 bases). The sample comprised blood. The TCR sequence derives from a girl between 5 and 17 years old with multiple sclerosis. As DNA, the CDR3 is TGTGCCAGCACTGGCAGGGCACGAGCAGATACGCAGTATTTT. It is translated as CASTGRARADTQYF.